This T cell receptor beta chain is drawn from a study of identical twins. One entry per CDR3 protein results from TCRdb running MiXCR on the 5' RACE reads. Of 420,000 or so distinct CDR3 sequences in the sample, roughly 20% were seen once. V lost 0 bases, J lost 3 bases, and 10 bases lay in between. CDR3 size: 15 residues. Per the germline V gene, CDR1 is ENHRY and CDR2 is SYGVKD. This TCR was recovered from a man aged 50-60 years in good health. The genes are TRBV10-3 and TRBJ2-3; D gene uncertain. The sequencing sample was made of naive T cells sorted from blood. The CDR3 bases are TGTGCCATCAGTGAGTCGAAGGGCAGGACAGATACGCAGTATTTT. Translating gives CAISESKGRTDTQYF.